A selection of T cell receptor beta chains follows, all from one sample in a study of control samples from healthy donors and cancer patients. The assay was immunoSEQ multiplex PCR, and TCRdb's table has in-frame clones only and misses some. The sample includes 100,000 to 150,000 clones, about nine tenths of them seen just once. Sequencing was carried out using blood. The receptor set was obtained from a man aged 35 to 55 in good health. Both conserved end residues are part of each CDR3. The D gene is left open where the match is weak. Some rows have no size entry. The others give once, few or many, or a class for an expanded clone.

V gene,clone size,J gene,D gene,CDR3 protein,CDR3 DNA
TRBV15,.,TRBJ1-5,.,CATSRRNQPQHF,TGTGCCACCAGCAGGCGCAATCAGCCCCAGCATTTT
TRBV7-8,.,TRBJ2-3,.,CASSRTHGAGTDTQYF,TGTGCCAGCAGCCGGACCCACGGGGCGGGCACAGATACGCAGTATTTT
TRBV5-8,.,TRBJ2-5,.,CASTRQAQETQYF,TGTGCCAGCACTCGACAGGCGCAAGAGACCCAGTACTTC
TRBV5-1,.,TRBJ2-5,TRBD1,CASSKQGAFETQYF,TGCGCCAGCAGCAAACAGGGGGCATTCGAGACCCAGTACTTC
TRBV15,.,TRBJ1-1,.,CATSRGVGTEAFF,TGTGCCACCAGCAGGGGCGTTGGGACTGAAGCTTTCTTT
TRBV5-1,.,TRBJ2-3,.,CASRVGSTDTQYF,TGCGCCAGCAGGGTTGGCAGCACAGATACGCAGTATTTT
TRBV9,once,TRBJ2-7,TRBD2,CASSPAGTTPYEQYF,TGTGCCAGCAGCCCAGCCGGGACTACCCCCTACGAGCAGTACTTC
TRBV4-1,.,TRBJ1-2,TRBD1,CASSQAGTATWGYTF,TGCGCCAGCAGCCAAGCCGGGACAGCGACTTGGGGCTACACCTTC
TRBV7-2,once,TRBJ2-1,TRBD2,CASSRLPGLAYNEQFF,TGTGCCAGCAGCCGCCTTCCGGGACTAGCCTACAATGAGCAGTTCTTC
TRBV10-3,few,TRBJ1-6,TRBD1,CAISERDRSSPLHF,TGTGCCATCAGTGAGCGGGACAGGAGCTCACCCCTCCACTTT
TRBV5-1,.,TRBJ1-1,.,CASSLVVTSAEAFF,TGCGCCAGCAGCTTGGTAGTAACGAGCGCTGAAGCTTTCTTT
TRBV24-1,.,TRBJ1-1,.,CAAVGTPPAGMNTEAFF,TGTGCCGCCGTTGGGACCCCCCCAGCGGGCATGAACACTGAAGCTTTCTTT
TRBV4-1,.,TRBJ1-1,.,CASSQGARTEAFF,TGCGCCAGCAGCCAAGGCGCCCGTACTGAAGCTTTCTTT
TRBV20-1,.,TRBJ1-2,TRBD1,CSASVRQGDYGYTF,TGCAGTGCTAGTGTACGACAGGGGGACTATGGCTACACCTTC
TRBV11-2,.,TRBJ1-2,.,CASSLESGPNYGYTF,TGTGCCAGCAGCTTAGAATCAGGTCCTAACTATGGCTACACCTTC
TRBV24-1,once,TRBJ2-3,.,CATSQSDTQYF,TGTGCCACCAGTCAATCAGATACGCAGTATTTT
TRBV11-2,.,TRBJ1-3,.,CASSLVDTIYF,TGTGCCAGCAGCTTGGTGGACACCATATATTTT
TRBV2,.,TRBJ2-7,.,CASRPGGTGYYEQYF,TGTGCCAGCAGGCCGGGGGGGACAGGGTACTACGAGCAGTACTTC
TRBV28,.,TRBJ1-4,.,CASSGPRRGEKLFF,TGTGCCAGCAGTGGCCCTAGAAGGGGTGAAAAACTGTTTTTT
TRBV5-1,.,TRBJ1-1,.,CASSLDLGGNTEAFF,TGCGCCAGCAGCTTGGACCTGGGGGGGAACACTGAAGCTTTCTTT
TRBV5-4,.,TRBJ2-3,TRBD2,CASSSTSGGAVRDTQYF,TGTGCCAGCAGCTCGACTAGCGGGGGGGCCGTACGGGATACGCAGTATTTT
TRBV7-3,.,TRBJ2-1,.,CASSLRRETEQFF,TGTGCCAGCAGCTTAAGACGGGAGACTGAGCAGTTCTTC
TRBV9,.,TRBJ2-3,.,CASSDTPGGWTDTQYF,TGTGCCAGCAGCGATACCCCTGGGGGGTGGACAGATACGCAGTATTTT
TRBV2,once,TRBJ2-2,TRBD2,CASKQERGVNAGELFF,TGTGCCAGCAAACAGGAGCGGGGGGTGAACGCCGGGGAGCTGTTTTTT
TRBV4-1,.,TRBJ2-6,.,CASSQSPSGANVLTF,TGCGCCAGCAGCCAATCCCCCTCTGGGGCCAACGTCCTGACTTTC
TRBV20-1,.,TRBJ1-1,TRBD1,CSASSQGKISEAFF,TGCAGTGCTAGTTCACAGGGGAAGATCTCTGAAGCTTTCTTT
TRBV18,.,TRBJ2-5,.,CASSRGVQETQYF,TGTGCCAGCTCACGGGGGGTTCAAGAGACCCAGTACTTC
TRBV9,.,TRBJ2-2,TRBD1,CASSVVDRVGGELFF,TGTGCCAGCAGCGTAGTCGACAGGGTGGGCGGGGAGCTGTTTTTT
TRBV10-1,once,TRBJ2-5,.,CASSMTVQETQYF,TGCGCCAGCAGTATGACAGTACAAGAGACCCAGTACTTC
TRBV7-8,.,TRBJ2-5,.,CASTRGETQYF,TGTGCCAGCACTAGAGGAGAGACCCAGTACTTC
TRBV7-6,once,TRBJ1-1,.,CASSLSRVTEAFF,TGTGCCAGCAGCTTAAGCAGGGTTACTGAAGCTTTCTTT
TRBV18,.,TRBJ1-4,TRBD1,CASSTATGGINEKLFF,TGTGCCAGCTCAACCGCTACAGGGGGGATTAATGAAAAACTGTTTTTT
TRBV27,once,TRBJ1-1,.,CASSLIDNTEAFF,TGTGCCAGCAGTTTAATCGATAACACTGAAGCTTTCTTT
TRBV6-5,.,TRBJ2-7,.,CASSYRSSYEQYF,TGTGCCAGCAGTTACCGCAGCAGCTACGAGCAGTACTTC
TRBV5-1,.,TRBJ2-5,TRBD2,CASSWPLAGGTGETQYF,TGCGCCAGCAGCTGGCCCCTAGCGGGGGGGACCGGAGAGACCCAGTACTTC
TRBV9,once,TRBJ2-2,.,CASSPRGAGETGELFF,TGTGCCAGCAGCCCTAGGGGGGCAGGGGAAACCGGGGAGCTGTTTTTT
TRBV6-5,.,TRBJ1-6,TRBD1,CASRETGRAPLHF,TGTGCCAGCAGAGAGACAGGGCGGGCACCCCTCCACTTT
TRBV30,.,TRBJ1-4,.,CAWSPSKLSEKLFF,TGTGCCTGGAGCCCTTCCAAACTCAGCGAAAAACTGTTTTTT
TRBV7-9,.,TRBJ1-1,TRBD1,CASSFTGGEAFF,TGTGCCAGCAGCTTTACAGGGGGCGAAGCTTTCTTT
TRBV7-8,.,TRBJ2-1,TRBD2,CASSLLAGGLDEQFF,TGTGCCAGCAGCTTATTAGCGGGGGGGCTCGATGAGCAGTTCTTC
TRBV13,.,TRBJ2-5,TRBD2,CASSPRTSGVGETQYF,TGTGCCAGCAGCCCAAGGACTAGCGGGGTGGGAGAGACCCAGTACTTC
TRBV10-2,.,TRBJ2-7,TRBD1,CASSGAGGRYEYF,TGCGCCAGCAGTGGTGCAGGGGGTAGATACGAGTACTTC
TRBV9,.,TRBJ1-2,.,CASSNSVGHNWGYTF,TGTGCCAGCAGCAATAGCGTGGGACATAACTGGGGCTACACCTTC
TRBV4-2,.,TRBJ2-3,TRBD2,CASSQQTSGGTDTQYF,TGTGCCAGCAGCCAACAGACTAGCGGGGGGACAGATACGCAGTATTTT
TRBV5-4,.,TRBJ1-2,.,CASSLTSPGNYRYTF,TGTGCCAGCAGCTTGACCTCACCGGGAAATTATCGCTACACCTTC
TRBV5-1,.,TRBJ2-3,.,CASSLTGYTDTQYF,TGCGCCAGCAGCTTGACAGGGTACACAGATACGCAGTATTTT